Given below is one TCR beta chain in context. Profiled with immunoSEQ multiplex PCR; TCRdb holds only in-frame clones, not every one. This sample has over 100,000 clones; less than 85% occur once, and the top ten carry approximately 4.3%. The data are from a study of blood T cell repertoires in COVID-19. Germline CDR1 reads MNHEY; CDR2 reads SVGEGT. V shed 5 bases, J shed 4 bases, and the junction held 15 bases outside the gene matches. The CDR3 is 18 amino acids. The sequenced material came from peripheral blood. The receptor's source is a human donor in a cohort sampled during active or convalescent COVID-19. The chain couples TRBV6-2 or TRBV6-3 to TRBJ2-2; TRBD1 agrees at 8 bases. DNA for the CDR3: TGTGCCAGCAGTACCGCTCTACCCGGACAGGGAAGCACCGGGGAGCTGTTTTTT. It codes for CASSTALPGQGSTGELFF.